What follows describes a single TCR beta chain. The sample belongs to a study of CD8 T cells in Susac syndrome. RNA in amounts of about 0.5 to 1 ug was reverse transcribed with random hexamers. Amplification of TCR beta CDR3 used immunoSEQ multiplex PCR across 54 Vbeta and 13 Jbeta. Using its own MiXCR run on the immunoSEQ multiplex PCR reads, TCRdb lists one record per CDR3 protein. The sample has about 80,000 distinct CDR3 sequences, 75% to 95% seen once. Each multiple sclerosis control was a treatment-naive patient with relapsing-remitting disease that was either stable or active. Negative isolation was used for CD8+ and CD4+ T cells, and FACS enrichment was applied to TEMRA cells. The germline CDR1 and CDR2 sequences are SEHNR and FQNEAQ (reference sequence). This CDR3 comprises 16 residues. With V trimmed by 4 bases and J by 2 bases, 7 bases remained unmatched.

The receptor's source is a human donor with multiple sclerosis. The sample comprised CD8+ T cells from PBMCs. The chain is built from TRBV7-9 and TRBJ2-1; 8 nucleotides align to TRBD2. For the CDR3, the DNA is TGTGCCAGCAGCTACTTACTCGGGGGGGCCTACAATGAGCAGTTCTTC. This codes for CASSYLLGGAYNEQFF.